A single sample is the source of the 13 T cell receptor beta chains below, sequenced in a study of blood T cell repertoires in COVID-19. TCRdb's table, derived via immunoSEQ multiplex PCR, lists solely in-frame clones and lacks some. The repertoire consists of some 230,000 clones, with 80% to 90% occurring once and the leading ten covering approximately 3.5%. Specimen: PBMCs or T cells enriched from blood (not recorded which). The receptors derive from a woman aged 18-29 years in a cohort exposed to, infected with or recovered from COVID-19 (not recorded which).

This CDR3 is CASSQRSGIGRNEQFF. For the CDR3, the DNA is TGTGCCAGCAGCCAAAGGTCCGGGATAGGAAGGAATGAGCAGTTCTTC. The chain uses TRBV7-2 and TRBJ2-1; TRBD2 might be the D (5 bases). V gave up 5 bases and J gave up 7 bases, with 21 bases separating them. CDR3 length: 16 amino acids. Germline loops: CDR1 SGHTA, CDR2 FQGNSA.

V is TRBV6-1 and J is TRBJ1-3, with a weak D call TRBD1 (5 bases). CDR1 and CDR2 (germline): MNHNS, SASEGT. Between the trimmed V and J ends, which lost 1 base and 4 bases, there was a span of 14 bases. This CDR3 has 16 amino acids. The CDR3 DNA reads TGTGCCAGCAGTGAAGTGGGGGGGTCTACGGGAAACACCATATATTTT. It yields the protein CASSEVGGSTGNTIYF.

The J gene is TRBJ1-2, the V gene TRBV7-9, with unresolved D. Germline CDR1 and CDR2: SEHNR and FQNEAQ (reference sequence). This CDR3 comprises 11 residues. Trimming pared 7 bases from V and 6 bases from J, leaving 9 bases between. The CDR3 nucleotides read TGTGCCAGCAATCGGGAAGATGGCTACACCTTC. Protein product: CASNREDGYTF.

CDR3 in DNA: TGTGCCAGTAGTATCGGTCGAGAAAACATTCAGTACTTC. Protein product: CASSIGRENIQYF. This rearrangement joins TRBV19 to TRBJ2-4; D not certain. CDR3 length equals 13 residues. V shed 3 bases and J shed 5 bases, with 8 bases lying between them. Germline V gene sequence: CDR1 LNHDA, CDR2 SQIVND (reference sequence). Full variable domain (rest looked up from reference TRBV19 and TRBJ2-4): DGGITQSPKYLFRKEGQNVTLSCEQNLNHDAMYWYRQDPGQGLRLIYYSQIVNDFQKGDIAEGYSVSREKKESFPLTVTSAQKNPTAFYLCASSIGRENIQYFGAGTRLSVL.

This clone was detected a few times. The rearrangement links TRBV6-5 to TRBJ2-2; D might be TRBD2 (5 bases). The CDR3 has 15 amino acids. In germline, CDR1 is MNHEY, CDR2 SVGAGI. Trimming removed 7 bases from V and 0 bases from J, with 12 bases in between. The CDR3 DNA reads as TGTGCCAGCACACTAGGAGACGCGAACACCGGGGAGCTGTTTTTT. It codes for CASTLGDANTGELFF.

CDR3 in amino acids: CASSYSRSGSYEQYF. CDR3 nucleotides: TGTGCCAGCAGTTACTCCCGTAGCGGCTCCTACGAGCAGTACTTC. The V and J genes are TRBV6-5 and TRBJ2-7; the D gene is possibly TRBD2 (6 bases). The V gene lost 0 bases and the J gene lost 0 bases, with 9 bases spanning the gap. The CDR3 spans 15 residues. From germline, CDR1 is MNHEY and CDR2 SVGAGI.

The V call is TRBV5-6, the J call TRBJ1-2; TRBD1 agrees at 8 bases. CDR1 SGHDT and CDR2 YYEEEE come from the germline V gene. The junction had 6 bases not matched to a gene; V was cut back by 1 base and J by 4 bases. This CDR3 spans 15 amino acids. The CDR3, as DNA: TGTGCCAGCAGCTTGCTACAGGGGGGACCCTATGGCTACACCTTC. Amino acid sequence: CASSLLQGGPYGYTF.

J is TRBJ1-2 and V is TRBV27, with a tentative D call TRBD1 (5 bases). The germline CDR1 and CDR2 sequences are MNHEY and SMNVEV (reference sequence). This CDR3 comprises 14 residues. Trimming cost V 3 bases and J 7 bases, with 15 bases left between them. CDR3 DNA: TGTGCCAGCAGTTTTCGTGAGGGGCGGGGTGGCTACACCTTC. Translation: CASSFREGRGGYTF.

This clone showed up just once. This rearrangement joins TRBV28 to TRBJ1-3; D gene uncertain. The CDR3 consists of 15 residues. Trimming removed 4 bases from V and 1 base from J, with 11 bases in between. Germline CDR1 reads MDHEN; CDR2 reads SYDVKM. The CDR3 loop reads CASSSPTLSGNTIYF. As DNA, the CDR3 is TGTGCCAGCAGTTCCCCTACCCTTTCTGGAAACACCATATATTTT.

This rearrangement joins TRBV7-9 to TRBJ2-2; the match to TRBD2 covers 8 bases. J lost 2 bases, V lost 6 bases, and 8 bases had no gene match. Germline-derived CDR1 and CDR2 are SEHNR and FQNEAQ (reference sequence). The CDR3 sequence is 16 residues long. Written as DNA, the CDR3 is TGTGCCAGCAGTATGCTAGCGGGCGCTAACACCGGGGAGCTGTTTTTT. Protein product: CASSMLAGANTGELFF.

The CDR3 DNA reads TGTGCCAGTAGTATAGGAGGACAGTCCTACGAGCAGTACTTC. Encoded protein: CASSIGGQSYEQYF. The chain joins TRBV19 to TRBJ2-7, with a weak D call TRBD1 (6 bases). CDR3 size: 14 residues. Trimming stripped 1 base from V and 1 base from J, with 8 bases between. In germline, CDR1 is LNHDA, CDR2 SQIVND (reference sequence). The full variable domain, its missing parts supplied by reference TRBV19 and TRBJ2-7, is DGGITQSPKYLFRKEGQNVTLSCEQNLNHDAMYWYRQDPGQGLRLIYYSQIVNDFQKGDIAEGYSVSREKKESFPLTVTSAQKNPTAFYLCASSIGGQSYEQYFGPGTRLTVT.

The chain recombines TRBV19 with TRBJ1-4; no definite D call. This CDR3 spans 17 amino acids. Germline lookup yields CDR1 LNHDA and CDR2 SQIVND (reference sequence). The germline V and J ends were trimmed by 3 bases and 7 bases, with 21 bases remaining between them. CDR3 sequence (DNA): TGTGCCAGTAGTATTAGTTTCCGGACTCGGAGTAGTGAAAAACTGTTTTTT. Translating it yields CASSISFRTRSSEKLFF. The full variable domain, completed using reference TRBV19 and TRBJ1-4, is DGGITQSPKYLFRKEGQNVTLSCEQNLNHDAMYWYRQDPGQGLRLIYYSQIVNDFQKGDIAEGYSVSREKKESFPLTVTSAQKNPTAFYLCASSISFRTRSSEKLFFGSGTQLSVL.

The chain combines TRBV5-1 with TRBJ2-5; no reliable D call. V shed 0 bases and J shed 5 bases, with 5 bases lying between them. The germline gives CDR1 SGHRS, CDR2 YFSETQ. This CDR3 comprises 12 residues. The CDR3 nucleotides are TGCGCCAGCAGCTTGGTTCAGGAGACCCAGTACTTC. It yields the protein CASSLVQETQYF.